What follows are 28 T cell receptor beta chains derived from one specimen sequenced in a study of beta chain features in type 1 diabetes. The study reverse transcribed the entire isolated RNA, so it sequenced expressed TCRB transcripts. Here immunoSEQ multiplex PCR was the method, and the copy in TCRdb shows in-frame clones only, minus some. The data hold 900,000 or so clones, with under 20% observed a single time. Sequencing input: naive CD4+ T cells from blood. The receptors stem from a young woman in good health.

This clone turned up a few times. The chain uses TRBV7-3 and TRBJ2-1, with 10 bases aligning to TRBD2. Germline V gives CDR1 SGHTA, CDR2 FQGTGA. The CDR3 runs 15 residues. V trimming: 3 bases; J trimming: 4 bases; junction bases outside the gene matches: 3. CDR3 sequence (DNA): TGTGCCAGCAGCTTTGCTAGCGGGAGATACAATGAGCAGTTCTTC. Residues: CASSFASGRYNEQFF.

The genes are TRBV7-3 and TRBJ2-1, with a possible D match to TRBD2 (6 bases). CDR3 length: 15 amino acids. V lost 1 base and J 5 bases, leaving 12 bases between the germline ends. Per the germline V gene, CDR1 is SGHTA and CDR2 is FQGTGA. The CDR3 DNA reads TGTGCCAGCAGCTTAAGGCGCGGGGACCACAATGAGCAGTTCTTC. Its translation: CASSLRRGDHNEQFF.

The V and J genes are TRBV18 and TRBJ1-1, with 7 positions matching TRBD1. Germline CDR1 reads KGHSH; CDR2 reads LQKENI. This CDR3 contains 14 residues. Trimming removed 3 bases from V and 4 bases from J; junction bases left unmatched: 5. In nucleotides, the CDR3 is TGTGCCAGCTCACCCAACAGGGGCCGCACTGAAGCTTTCTTT. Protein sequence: CASSPNRGRTEAFF.

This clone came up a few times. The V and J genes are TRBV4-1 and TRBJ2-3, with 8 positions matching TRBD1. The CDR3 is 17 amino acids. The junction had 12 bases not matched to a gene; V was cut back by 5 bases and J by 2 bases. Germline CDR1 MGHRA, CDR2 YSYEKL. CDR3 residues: CASSFDRGGRYTDTQYF. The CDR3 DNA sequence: TGCGCCAGCAGCTTCGACAGGGGAGGAAGGTACACAGATACGCAGTATTTT.

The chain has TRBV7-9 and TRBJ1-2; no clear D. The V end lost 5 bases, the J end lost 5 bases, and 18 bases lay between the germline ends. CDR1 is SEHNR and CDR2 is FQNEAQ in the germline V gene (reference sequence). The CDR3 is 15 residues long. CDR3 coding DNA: TGTGCCAGCAGCCTAGGGTACCACGAGGCTTATGGCTACACCTTC. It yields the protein CASSLGYHEAYGYTF. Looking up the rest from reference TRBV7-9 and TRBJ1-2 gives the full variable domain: DTGVSQNPRHKITKRGQNVTFRCDPISEHNRLYWYRQTLGQGPEFLTYFQNEAQLEKSRLLSDRFSAERPKGSFSTLEIQRTEQGDSAMYLCASSLGYHEAYGYTFGSGTRLTVV.

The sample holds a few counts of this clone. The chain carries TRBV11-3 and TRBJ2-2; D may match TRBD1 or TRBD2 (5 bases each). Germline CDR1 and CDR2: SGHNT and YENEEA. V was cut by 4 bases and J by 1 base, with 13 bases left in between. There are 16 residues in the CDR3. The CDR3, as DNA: TGTGCCAGCAGCTCAGGGACGGTCGGGAACACCGGGGAGCTGTTTTTT. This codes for CASSSGTVGNTGELFF.

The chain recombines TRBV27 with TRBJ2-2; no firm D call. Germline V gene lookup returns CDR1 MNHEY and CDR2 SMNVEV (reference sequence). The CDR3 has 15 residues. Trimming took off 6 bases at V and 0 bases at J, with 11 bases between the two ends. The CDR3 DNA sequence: TGTGCCAGCAGCCGACCGGCGGCGAACACCGGGGAGCTGTTTTTT. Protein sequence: CASSRPAANTGELFF.

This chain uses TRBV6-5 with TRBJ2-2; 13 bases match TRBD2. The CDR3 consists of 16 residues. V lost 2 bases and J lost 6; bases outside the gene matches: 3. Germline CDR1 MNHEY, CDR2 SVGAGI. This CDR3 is CASSYTGLAGSGELFF. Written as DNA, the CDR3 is TGTGCCAGCAGTTACACGGGACTAGCGGGATCCGGGGAGCTGTTTTTT.

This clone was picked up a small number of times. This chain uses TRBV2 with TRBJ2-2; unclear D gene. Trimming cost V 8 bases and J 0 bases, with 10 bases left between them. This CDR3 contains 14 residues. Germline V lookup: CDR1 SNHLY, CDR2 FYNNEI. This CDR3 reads CASAAQTNTGELFF. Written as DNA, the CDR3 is TGTGCCAGCGCAGCGCAGACGAACACCGGGGAGCTGTTTTTT.

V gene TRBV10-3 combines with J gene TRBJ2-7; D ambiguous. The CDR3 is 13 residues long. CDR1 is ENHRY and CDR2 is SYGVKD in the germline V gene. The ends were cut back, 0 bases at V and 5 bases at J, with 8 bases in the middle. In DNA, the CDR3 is TGTGCCATCAGTGAGTCGGCAGGCCACGAGCAGTACTTC. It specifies CAISESAGHEQYF.

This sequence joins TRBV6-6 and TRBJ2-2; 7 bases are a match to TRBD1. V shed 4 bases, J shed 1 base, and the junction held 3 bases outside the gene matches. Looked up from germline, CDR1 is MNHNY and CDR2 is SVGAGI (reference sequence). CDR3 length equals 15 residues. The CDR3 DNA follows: TGTGCCAGCAGTTCCTGGACAGGGAACACCGGGGAGCTGTTTTTT. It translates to CASSSWTGNTGELFF.

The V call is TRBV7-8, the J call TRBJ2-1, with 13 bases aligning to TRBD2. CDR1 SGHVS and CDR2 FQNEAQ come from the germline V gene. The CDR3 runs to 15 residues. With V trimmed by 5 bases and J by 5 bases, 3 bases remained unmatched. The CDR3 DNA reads TGTGCCAGCAGCCGGACTAGCGGGAGCCACAATGAGCAGTTCTTC. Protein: CASSRTSGSHNEQFF.

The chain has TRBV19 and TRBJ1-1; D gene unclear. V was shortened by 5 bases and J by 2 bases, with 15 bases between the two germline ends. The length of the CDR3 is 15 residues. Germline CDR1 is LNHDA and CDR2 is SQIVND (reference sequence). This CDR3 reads CASSSIGRRNTEAFF. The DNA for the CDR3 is TGTGCCAGTAGTTCGATTGGGCGAAGAAACACTGAAGCTTTCTTT.

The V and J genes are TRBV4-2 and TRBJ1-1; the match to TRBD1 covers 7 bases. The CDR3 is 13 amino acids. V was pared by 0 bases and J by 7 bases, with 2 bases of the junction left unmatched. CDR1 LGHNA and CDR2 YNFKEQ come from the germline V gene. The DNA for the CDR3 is TGTGCCAGCAGCCAAGACCGACAGGGTGAAGCTTTCTTT. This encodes CASSQDRQGEAFF.

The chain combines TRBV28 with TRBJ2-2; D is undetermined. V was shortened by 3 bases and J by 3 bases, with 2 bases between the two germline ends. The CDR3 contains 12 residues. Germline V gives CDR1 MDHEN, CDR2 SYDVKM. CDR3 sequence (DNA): TGTGCCAGCAGTTTTTACACCGGGGAGCTGTTTTTT. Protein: CASSFYTGELFF.

The CDR3 loop is CASSSPDRAPYEQYF. The DNA for the CDR3 is TGTGCCAGCAGCTCGCCGGACAGGGCTCCCTACGAGCAGTACTTC. The gene calls are TRBV7-9 and TRBJ2-7; 8 bases are a match to TRBD1. This CDR3 is 15 amino acids long. V dropped 4 bases and J dropped 2; count of bases not matched to a gene: 7. From germline, CDR1 is SEHNR and CDR2 FQNEAQ (reference sequence).

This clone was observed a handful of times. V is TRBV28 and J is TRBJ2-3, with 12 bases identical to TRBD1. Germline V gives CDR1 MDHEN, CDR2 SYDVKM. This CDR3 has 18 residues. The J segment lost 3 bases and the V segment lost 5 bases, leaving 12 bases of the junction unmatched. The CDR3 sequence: CASSPAGQGAFETDTQYF. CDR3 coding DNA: TGTGCCAGCAGTCCCGCGGGACAGGGGGCGTTCGAAACAGATACGCAGTATTTT.

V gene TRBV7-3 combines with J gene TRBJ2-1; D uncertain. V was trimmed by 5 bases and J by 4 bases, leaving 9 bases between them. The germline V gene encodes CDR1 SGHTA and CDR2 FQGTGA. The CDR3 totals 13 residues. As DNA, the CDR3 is TGTGCCAGCAGCCAACAGCTATACAATGAGCAGTTCTTC. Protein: CASSQQLYNEQFF.

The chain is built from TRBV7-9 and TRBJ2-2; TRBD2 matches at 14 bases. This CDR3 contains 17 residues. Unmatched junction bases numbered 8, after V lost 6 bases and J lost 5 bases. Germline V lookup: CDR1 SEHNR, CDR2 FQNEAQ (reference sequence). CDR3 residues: CASRLPGLAGVTGELFF. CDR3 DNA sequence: TGTGCCAGCAGATTGCCGGGACTAGCGGGAGTGACCGGGGAGCTGTTTTTT.

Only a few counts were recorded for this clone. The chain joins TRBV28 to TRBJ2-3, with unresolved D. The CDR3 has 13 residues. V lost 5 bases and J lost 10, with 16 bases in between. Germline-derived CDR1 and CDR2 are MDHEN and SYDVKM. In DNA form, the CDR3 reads TGTGCCAGCAGTCCCCCACGACTTCTTTCGCAGTATTTT. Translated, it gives CASSPPRLLSQYF.

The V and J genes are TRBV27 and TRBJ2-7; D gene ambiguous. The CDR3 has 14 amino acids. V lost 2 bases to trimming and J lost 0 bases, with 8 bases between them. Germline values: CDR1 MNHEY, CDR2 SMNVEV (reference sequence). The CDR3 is CASSLARSSYEQYF. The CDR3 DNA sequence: TGTGCCAGCAGTTTAGCCAGGAGCTCCTACGAGCAGTACTTC.

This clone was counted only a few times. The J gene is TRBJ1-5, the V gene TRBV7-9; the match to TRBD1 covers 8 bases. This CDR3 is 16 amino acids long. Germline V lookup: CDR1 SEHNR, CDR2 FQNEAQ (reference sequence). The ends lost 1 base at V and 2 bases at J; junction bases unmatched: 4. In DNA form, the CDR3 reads TGTGCCAGCAGCTTAGATTTGACAGGGGGCAATCAGCCCCAGCATTTT. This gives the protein CASSLDLTGGNQPQHF. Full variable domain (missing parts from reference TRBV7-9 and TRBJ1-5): DTGVSQNPRHKITKRGQNVTFRCDPISEHNRLYWYRQTLGQGPEFLTYFQNEAQLEKSRLLSDRFSAERPKGSFSTLEIQRTEQGDSAMYLCASSLDLTGGNQPQHFGDGTRLSIL.

The CDR3 sequence is CASSVEGPRSGANVLTF. The DNA of the CDR3 is TGTGCCAGCAGCGTAGAGGGGCCCCGCTCTGGGGCCAACGTCCTGACTTTC. The J gene is TRBJ2-6, the V gene TRBV9; the D gene is possibly TRBD1 (5 bases). Germline-derived CDR1 and CDR2 are SGDLS and YYNGEE. The CDR3 has 17 amino acids. V lost 0 bases and J 0 bases, leaving 10 bases between the germline ends.

The CDR3 here is CASSSRTDQGYTF. The CDR3 coding sequence is TGTGCCAGCAGTTCCCGAACTGATCAAGGCTACACCTTC. The chain employs TRBV27 and TRBJ1-2; unclear D gene. Trimming took off 4 bases at V and 8 bases at J, with 14 bases between the two ends. CDR3 size: 13 residues. Germline-derived CDR1 and CDR2 are MNHEY and SMNVEV (reference sequence).

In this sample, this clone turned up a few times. CDR3 sequence: CASSTDRGPYNEQFF. The CDR3 DNA is TGTGCCAGTAGCACGGACAGGGGTCCGTACAATGAGCAGTTCTTC. The chain couples TRBV19 to TRBJ2-1, with TRBD1 matching over 9 bases. Looked up from germline, CDR1 is LNHDA and CDR2 is SQIVND (reference sequence). This CDR3 spans 15 amino acids. V lost 6 bases and J lost 4; bases outside the gene matches: 7.

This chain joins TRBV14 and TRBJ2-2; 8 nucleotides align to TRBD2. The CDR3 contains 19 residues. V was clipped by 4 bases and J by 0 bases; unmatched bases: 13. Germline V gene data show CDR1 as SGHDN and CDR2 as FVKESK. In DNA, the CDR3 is TGTGCCAGCAGCCCGCTCGGACTAGCCTCAGGCTCGAACACCGGGGAGCTGTTTTTT. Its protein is CASSPLGLASGSNTGELFF.

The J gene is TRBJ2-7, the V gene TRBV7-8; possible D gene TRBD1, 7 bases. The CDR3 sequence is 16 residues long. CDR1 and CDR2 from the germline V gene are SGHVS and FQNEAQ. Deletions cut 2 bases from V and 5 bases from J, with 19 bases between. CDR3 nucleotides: TGTGCCAGCAGCTTATTAGGTTCGCGGGACAGTAACGAGCAGTACTTC. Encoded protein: CASSLLGSRDSNEQYF.

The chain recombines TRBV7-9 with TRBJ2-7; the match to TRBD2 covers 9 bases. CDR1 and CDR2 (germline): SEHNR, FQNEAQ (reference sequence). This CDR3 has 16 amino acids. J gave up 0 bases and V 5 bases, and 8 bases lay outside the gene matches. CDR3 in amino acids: CASSPTSGGSSYEQYF. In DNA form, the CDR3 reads TGTGCCAGCAGCCCGACTAGCGGCGGGAGCTCCTACGAGCAGTACTTC.